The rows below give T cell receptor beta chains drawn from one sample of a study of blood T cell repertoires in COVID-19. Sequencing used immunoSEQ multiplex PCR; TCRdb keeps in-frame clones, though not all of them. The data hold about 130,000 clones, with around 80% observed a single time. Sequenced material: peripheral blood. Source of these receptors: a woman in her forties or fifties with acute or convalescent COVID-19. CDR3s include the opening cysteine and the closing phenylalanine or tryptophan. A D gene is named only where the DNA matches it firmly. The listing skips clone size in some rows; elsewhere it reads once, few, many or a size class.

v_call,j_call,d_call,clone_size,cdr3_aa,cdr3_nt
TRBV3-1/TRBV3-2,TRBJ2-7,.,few,CASSLSGRGYEQYF,TGTGCCAGCAGCCTCTCCGGGAGAGGGTACGAGCAGTACTTC
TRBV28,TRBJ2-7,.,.,CASSFVGWREKAYEQYF,TGTGCCAGCAGTTTTGTAGGGTGGAGGGAGAAAGCCTACGAGCAGTACTTC
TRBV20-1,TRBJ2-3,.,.,CSASIAYRLASTDTQYF,TGCAGTGCTAGTATTGCCTACAGGTTAGCTAGCACAGATACGCAGTATTTT
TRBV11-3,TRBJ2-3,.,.,CASSLTGWDTDTQYF,TGTGCCAGCAGCTTAACGGGATGGGACACAGATACGCAGTATTTT
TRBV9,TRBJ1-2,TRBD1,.,CASSVALDGTEVYGYTF,TGTGCCAGCAGCGTAGCCCTAGATGGGACAGAGGTGTATGGCTACACCTTC
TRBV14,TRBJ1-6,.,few,CASSQSGYDSPLHF,TGTGCCAGCAGCCAGTCAGGCTACGATTCACCCCTCCACTTT
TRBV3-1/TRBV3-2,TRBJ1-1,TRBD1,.,CASSPRQGSEAFF,TGTGCCAGCAGCCCCCGACAGGGAAGTGAAGCTTTCTTT
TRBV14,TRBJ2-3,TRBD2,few,CASSPARGVTDTQYF,TGTGCCAGCAGCCCAGCACGGGGGGTGACAGATACGCAGTATTTT
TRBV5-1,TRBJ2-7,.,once,CASSLVGQTGIYEQYF,TGCGCCAGCAGCTTGGTGGGGCAGACAGGCATCTACGAGCAGTACTTC
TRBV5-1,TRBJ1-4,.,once,CASSRDNGPEKLFF,TGCGCCAGCAGCCGGGACAACGGACCCGAAAAACTGTTTTTT
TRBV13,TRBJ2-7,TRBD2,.,CASSYTGTSGILRQYF,TGTGCCAGCAGCTACACCGGGACTAGCGGGATACTACGGCAGTACTTC
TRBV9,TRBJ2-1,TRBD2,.,CASSGIAGQNEQFF,TGTGCCAGCAGCGGGATAGCGGGACAAAATGAGCAGTTCTTC
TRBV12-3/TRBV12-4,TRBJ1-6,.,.,CASSFRISPLHF,TGTGCCAGCAGTTTCAGGATTTCACCCCTCCACTTT
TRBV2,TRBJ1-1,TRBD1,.,CASTDGQGGQAFF,TGTGCCAGCACCGACGGACAGGGTGGCCAAGCTTTCTTT
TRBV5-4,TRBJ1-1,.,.,CASSFSTNTEAFF,TGTGCCAGCAGCTTTTCTACGAACACTGAAGCTTTCTTT
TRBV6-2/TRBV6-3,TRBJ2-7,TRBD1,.,CASSPIFGQGSSYEQYF,TGTGCCAGCAGCCCTATATTTGGACAGGGGAGCTCCTACGAGCAGTACTTC
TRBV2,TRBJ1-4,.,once,CASSDRADEKLFF,TGTGCCAGCAGTGACAGGGCTGATGAAAAACTGTTTTTT
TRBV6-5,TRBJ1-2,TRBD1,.,CASRSRGDLNYGYTF,TGTGCCAGCAGGTCCAGGGGGGACCTAAACTATGGCTACACCTTC
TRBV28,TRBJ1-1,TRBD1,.,CASSERGRGITEAFF,TGTGCCAGCAGTGAAAGGGGGCGAGGAATCACTGAAGCTTTCTTT
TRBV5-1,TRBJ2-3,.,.,CASSFTRGTDTQYF,TGCGCCAGCAGCTTTACCCGAGGGACAGATACGCAGTATTTT
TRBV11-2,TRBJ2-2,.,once,CASSFREVGGLTGELFF,TGTGCCAGCAGCTTTAGGGAAGTTGGAGGTCTCACCGGGGAGCTGTTTTTT
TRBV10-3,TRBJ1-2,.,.,CAISESLGRSGYTF,TGTGCCATCAGTGAGTCGCTGGGCCGCAGCGGCTACACCTTC
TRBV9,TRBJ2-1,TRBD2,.,CASGLAATNEQFF,TGTGCCAGCGGGCTAGCGGCGACCAATGAGCAGTTCTTC
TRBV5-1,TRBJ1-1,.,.,CASSVGPGDTEAFF,TGCGCCAGCAGCGTGGGTCCGGGGGACACTGAAGCTTTCTTT
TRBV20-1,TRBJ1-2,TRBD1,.,CSASGQGVGYTF,TGCAGTGCTAGTGGACAGGGGGTGGGCTACACCTTC
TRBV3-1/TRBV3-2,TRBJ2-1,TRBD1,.,CASSDRGRVYNEQFF,TGTGCCAGCAGCGACAGGGGGCGTGTATACAATGAGCAGTTCTTC
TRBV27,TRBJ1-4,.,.,CASNRAGPATNEKLFF,TGTGCCAGCAATAGGGCAGGGCCCGCAACTAATGAAAAACTGTTTTTT
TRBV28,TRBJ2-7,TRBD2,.,CASSSSGRAIEEQYF,TGTGCCAGCAGTTCAAGCGGGAGGGCCATAGAGGAGCAGTACTTC
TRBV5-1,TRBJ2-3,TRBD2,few,CASRRASGDPLVDF,TGCGCCAGCAGGCGGGCTAGCGGGGACCCTTTGGTGGATTTT
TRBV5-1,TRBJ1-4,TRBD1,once,CASSFGTGNEKLFF,TGCGCCAGCAGCTTTGGGACAGGAAATGAAAAACTGTTTTTT
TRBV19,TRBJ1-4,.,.,CASSIAQGSEKLFF,TGTGCCAGTAGTATAGCACAGGGAAGCGAAAAACTGTTTTTT
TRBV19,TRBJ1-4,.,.,CASSTYPGQRRVEKLFF,TGTGCCAGTAGTACCTACCCAGGACAGCGACGAGTTGAAAAACTGTTTTTT
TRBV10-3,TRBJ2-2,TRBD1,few,CAIGTGTGANTGELFF,TGTGCCATAGGAACCGGGACAGGGGCGAACACCGGGGAGCTGTTTTTT
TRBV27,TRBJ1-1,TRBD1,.,CASSPRQGVNTEAFF,TGTGCCAGCAGTCCGAGACAGGGGGTGAACACTGAAGCTTTCTTT
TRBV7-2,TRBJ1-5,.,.,CASSLQGGSNQPQHF,TGTGCCAGCAGCTTGCAAGGCGGCAGCAATCAGCCCCAGCATTTT
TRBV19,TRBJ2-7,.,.,CASSLVAEDYEQYF,TGTGCCAGTAGTCTGGTAGCGGAGGACTACGAGCAGTACTTC
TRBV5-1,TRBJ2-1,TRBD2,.,CASSFGSGSGDEQFF,TGCGCCAGCAGCTTCGGTAGCGGGAGCGGGGATGAGCAGTTCTTC
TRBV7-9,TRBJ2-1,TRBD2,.,CASSYPSGRAHNEQFF,TGTGCCAGCAGCTACCCTAGCGGGAGGGCCCACAATGAGCAGTTCTTC
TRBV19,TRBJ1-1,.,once,CASSIGRGTEAFF,TGTGCCAGTAGTATTGGCAGGGGCACTGAAGCTTTCTTT
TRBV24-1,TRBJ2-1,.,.,CATSDPLGHQPSYNEQFF,TGTGCCACCAGTGATCCCCTCGGACACCAGCCCTCCTACAATGAGCAGTTCTTC
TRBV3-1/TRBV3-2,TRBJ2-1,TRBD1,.,CASSPDRGGYNEQFF,TGTGCCAGCAGCCCCGACAGGGGCGGCTACAATGAGCAGTTCTTC
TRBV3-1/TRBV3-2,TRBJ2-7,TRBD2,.,CASSQGTSGRVHEQYF,TGTGCCAGCAGCCAAGGTACTAGCGGGAGGGTCCACGAGCAGTACTTC
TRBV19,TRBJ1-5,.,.,CASSRDFNQPQHF,TGTGCCAGTAGCAGGGATTTCAATCAGCCCCAGCATTTT
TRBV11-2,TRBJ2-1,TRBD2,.,CASNYLAGGGNEQFF,TGTGCCAGCAACTACCTAGCGGGGGGAGGGAATGAGCAGTTCTTC
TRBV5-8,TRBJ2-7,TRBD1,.,CASSLVTGGGYEQYF,TGTGCCAGCAGCTTGGTGACAGGGGGCGGGTACGAGCAGTACTTC
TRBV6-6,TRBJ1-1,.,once,CASSYRGNTEAFF,TGTGCCAGCAGTTACAGGGGAAACACTGAAGCTTTCTTT
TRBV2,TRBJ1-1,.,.,CASSVNTEAFF,TGTGCCAGCAGTGTAAACACTGAAGCTTTCTTT
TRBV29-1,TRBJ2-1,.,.,CSVALSGENEQFF,TGCAGCGTTGCCCTTTCCGGGGAAAATGAGCAGTTCTTC
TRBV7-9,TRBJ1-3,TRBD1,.,CASSSQTGADGNTIYF,TGTGCCAGCAGCTCCCAGACAGGGGCGGATGGAAACACCATATATTTT
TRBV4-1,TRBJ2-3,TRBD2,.,CASSQVSGGQINTQYF,TGCGCCAGCAGCCAAGTATCGGGAGGGCAAATAAATACGCAGTATTTT
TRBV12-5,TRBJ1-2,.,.,CASGLPLGHPATHGYTF,TGTGCTAGTGGTTTGCCCCTGGGACACCCGGCTACTCATGGCTACACCTTC
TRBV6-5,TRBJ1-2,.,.,CASSAGGRISYGYTF,TGTGCCAGCAGCGCCGGGGGGCGCATATCCTATGGCTACACCTTC
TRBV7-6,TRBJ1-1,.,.,CASSFGEGNTEAFF,TGTGCCAGCAGCTTTGGGGAGGGGAACACTGAAGCTTTCTTT
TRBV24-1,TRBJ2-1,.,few,CATSARTGSEQFF,TGTGCCACCAGTGCAAGAACAGGGAGTGAGCAGTTCTTC
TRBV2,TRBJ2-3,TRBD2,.,CASSLLAGFGYF,TGTGCCAGCAGTCTACTAGCGGGATTTGGGTATTTT
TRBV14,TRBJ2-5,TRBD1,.,CASSKRTGGQETQYF,TGTGCCAGCAGCAAACGGACAGGGGGCCAAGAGACCCAGTACTTC
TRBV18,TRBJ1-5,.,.,CASSPRDSGDQPQHF,TGTGCCAGCTCACCAAGGGACTCTGGGGACCAGCCCCAGCATTTT
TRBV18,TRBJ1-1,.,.,CASSSQGINTEAFF,TGTGCCAGCTCTTCTCAGGGGATAAACACTGAAGCTTTCTTT
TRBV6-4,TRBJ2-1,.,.,CASSDSAGSGNEQFF,TGTGCCAGCAGTGACAGCGCGGGGTCGGGGAATGAGCAGTTCTTC